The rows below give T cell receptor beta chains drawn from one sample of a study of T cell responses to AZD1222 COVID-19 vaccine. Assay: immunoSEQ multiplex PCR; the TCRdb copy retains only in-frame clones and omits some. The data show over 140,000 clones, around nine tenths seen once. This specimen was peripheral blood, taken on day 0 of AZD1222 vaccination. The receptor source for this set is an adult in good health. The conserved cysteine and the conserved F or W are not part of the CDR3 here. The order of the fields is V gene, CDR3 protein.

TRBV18 ASSPDLGTGGQPQH
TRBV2 ASRVTVNTEAF
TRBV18 ASSPNTGELF
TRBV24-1 ATSDSGTGRNTEAF
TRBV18 ASSQAGTGFGYT
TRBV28 ASTPTGQSPYEQY
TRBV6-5 ASRHDNHPGYT
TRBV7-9 ASSPGMDRGPYNSPLH
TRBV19 ASTRDRGNQPQH
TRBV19 ASSIEGQLNTEAF
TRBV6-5 ASTRDQGMNEQY
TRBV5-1 ASSLSRRPYEQY
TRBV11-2 ASSLDSRGRNSPLH
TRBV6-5 ASSYTTGELF
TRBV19 ASRPPVGNTIY
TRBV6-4 ASSPGTANSPLH
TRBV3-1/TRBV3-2 ASSQAGLGGETQY
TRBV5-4 ASSLGDRGRGGYT
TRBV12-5 ASGQGSRTDTQY
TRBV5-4 ASSLWISSNSEAF
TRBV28 ASRSWGGYSNQPQH
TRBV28 ATFDTYYEQY
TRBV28 ASSVGAVRTKYGELF
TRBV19 ASSSNRVGEQF
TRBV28 ASSLTGQGTTYEQY
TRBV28 ASSPTAGVYEQY
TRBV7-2 ASGQETQY
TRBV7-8 ASSLELAGVNEQY
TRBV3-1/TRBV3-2 ASSYDTILNYGYT
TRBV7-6 ASSSDRGVENEQY
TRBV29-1 SVEGRSGPIYEQY
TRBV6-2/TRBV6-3 ASSSPRPRTGANTGELF
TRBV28 ASTEQGLSGNTIY
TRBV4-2 ASSQDSLAGLADTQY
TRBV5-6 ASSLVGQFVLF
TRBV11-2 ASTLWGGNTIY
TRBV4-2 ASSQDYGGAGEQY
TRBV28 ASSSSIGVVGGKLF
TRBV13 ASSSLRGDLGTNVLT
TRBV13 ASSSPGLAATDTQY
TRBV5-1 ASQDSYLLYEQY
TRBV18 ASSPPGELF
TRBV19 ASSPRSRASTEAF
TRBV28 ASRRRTAVNEKLF
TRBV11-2 ASSLVGTYEQY